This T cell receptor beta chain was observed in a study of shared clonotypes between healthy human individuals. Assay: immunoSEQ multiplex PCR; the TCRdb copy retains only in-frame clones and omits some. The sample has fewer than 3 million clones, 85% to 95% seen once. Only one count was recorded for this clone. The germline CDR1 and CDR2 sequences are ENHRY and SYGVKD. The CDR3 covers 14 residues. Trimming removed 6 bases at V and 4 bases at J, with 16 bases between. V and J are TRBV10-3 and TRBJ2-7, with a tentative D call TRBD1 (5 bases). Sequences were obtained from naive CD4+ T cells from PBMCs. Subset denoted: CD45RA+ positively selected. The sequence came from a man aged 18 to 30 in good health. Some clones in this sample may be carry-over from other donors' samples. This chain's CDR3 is CAIRGQGPPYEQYF. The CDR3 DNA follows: TGTGCCATCAGAGGACAAGGACCCCCGTACGAGCAGTACTTC.